This is a list of T cell receptor beta chains from one sample in a study of blood T cell repertoires in COVID-19. Some clones are missing from TCRdb's copy, which holds only in-frame ones; the method was immunoSEQ multiplex PCR. The sample has under 250,000 clones; 83% are singletons. Source material: peripheral blood. The receptor source for this set is a woman aged 70-85 years with active or convalescent COVID-19. CDR3s include the opening cysteine and the closing phenylalanine or tryptophan. The D gene is left open where the match is weak. A clone size is listed for some rows: how often the clone was seen (once, few, many), or a class if it is expanded.

CDR3 length	V gene	J gene	clone size	D gene	CDR3 protein	CDR3 DNA
15	TRBV3-1/TRBV3-2	TRBJ2-7	.	TRBD2	CASSQGTSGSYEQYF	TGTGCCAGCAGCCAAGGGACTAGCGGGAGCTACGAGCAGTACTTC
13	TRBV5-1	TRBJ2-1	.	TRBD2	CASGLGTYNEQFF	TGCGCCAGCGGACTAGGGACCTACAATGAGCAGTTCTTC
14	TRBV14	TRBJ1-2	.	.	CASSQAMGSYGYTF	TGTGCCAGCAGCCAAGCTATGGGCAGCTATGGCTACACCTTC
14	TRBV11-2	TRBJ2-5	once	.	CASRPRLVEETQYF	TGTGCCAGCAGACCAAGACTAGTAGAGGAGACCCAGTACTTC
15	TRBV3-1/TRBV3-2	TRBJ2-1	.	.	CASSPVAGDTNEQFF	TGTGCCAGCAGCCCCGTGGCGGGCGATACCAATGAGCAGTTCTTC
20	TRBV28	TRBJ2-3	.	TRBD2	CASSLRLAGVSRTGTDTQYF	TGTGCCAGCAGTTTAAGGCTAGCGGGAGTATCTAGGACGGGCACAGATACGCAGTATTTT
15	TRBV3-1/TRBV3-2	TRBJ1-1	.	.	CASSRSGIMNTEAFF	TGTGCCAGCAGCCGCTCAGGGATAATGAACACTGAAGCTTTCTTT
15	TRBV19	TRBJ2-7	.	TRBD2	CASSMRGAEAYEQYF	TGTGCCAGTAGTATGCGGGGGGCCGAGGCTTACGAGCAGTACTTC
13	TRBV19	TRBJ2-3	once	.	CASSAGGTDTQYF	TGTGCCAGTAGTGCCGGGGGCACAGATACGCAGTATTTT
16	TRBV10-2	TRBJ2-3	.	TRBD2	CASTPGLAYSTDTQYF	TGCGCCAGCACACCGGGACTAGCGTACAGCACAGATACGCAGTATTTT
14	TRBV10-3	TRBJ1-5	.	.	CAISAGVSNQPQHF	TGTGCCATCAGTGCGGGAGTTAGCAATCAGCCCCAGCATTTT
17	TRBV5-1	TRBJ1-2	many	TRBD1	CASSPQSPRQGSDGYTF	TGCGCCAGCAGCCCTCAATCACCCCGACAGGGGTCGGATGGCTACACCTTC
14	TRBV5-1	TRBJ2-2	.	.	CASSAGQITGELFF	TGCGCCAGCAGCGCGGGACAGATCACCGGGGAGCTGTTTTTT
16	TRBV5-1	TRBJ2-7	once	TRBD2	CASSLEGGRASGEQYF	TGCGCCAGCAGCTTGGAGGGCGGGAGGGCATCGGGCGAGCAGTACTTC
15	TRBV2	TRBJ2-1	.	TRBD1	CASRGTGSSYNEQFF	TGTGCCAGCAGGGGGACAGGGAGCTCCTACAATGAGCAGTTCTTC
14	TRBV6-6	TRBJ2-2	.	TRBD2	CASSFQRGGGELFF	TGTGCCAGCAGTTTCCAGCGGGGGGGAGGGGAGCTGTTTTTT
13	TRBV2	TRBJ2-1	few	.	CASSGGMHNEQFF	TGTGCCAGCAGTGGAGGGATGCACAATGAGCAGTTCTTC
13	TRBV6-5	TRBJ2-5	.	.	CASRGAGLETQYF	TGTGCCAGCAGAGGAGCAGGGTTAGAGACCCAGTACTTC
15	TRBV11-2	TRBJ2-2	.	TRBD1	CASKAGTGGSGELFF	TGTGCCAGCAAAGCCGGGACAGGGGGCTCCGGGGAGCTGTTTTTT
15	TRBV13	TRBJ2-1	few	TRBD2	CASSPVAGGNNEQFF	TGTGCCAGCAGCCCTGTAGCGGGGGGAAACAATGAGCAGTTCTTC
13	TRBV18	TRBJ2-7	.	.	CASSLPEGHEQYF	TGTGCCAGCTCACTCCCCGAGGGTCACGAGCAGTACTTC
16	TRBV4-1	TRBJ1-1	few	.	CASSQDQRGMNTEAFF	TGCGCCAGCAGCCAAGATCAGAGGGGGATGAACACTGAAGCTTTCTTT
15	TRBV5-1	TRBJ2-1	.	TRBD1	CASRVDRAGNNEQFF	TGCGCCAGCAGGGTGGACAGGGCGGGGAACAATGAGCAGTTCTTC
14	TRBV9	TRBJ2-3	.	TRBD2	CASSPLAGEDTQYF	TGTGCCAGCAGCCCTCTAGCGGGGGAAGATACGCAGTATTTT
16	TRBV18	TRBJ2-1	.	.	CASSPNAAEDYNEQFF	TGTGCCAGCTCACCAAATGCGGCGGAGGACTACAATGAGCAGTTCTTC
14	TRBV6-4	TRBJ2-3	.	TRBD2	CASGAGPSTDTQYF	TGTGCCAGCGGAGCGGGGCCTAGCACAGATACGCAGTATTTT
16	TRBV19	TRBJ2-2	.	.	CASTPRHRRNTGELFF	TGTGCCAGTACCCCACGACACAGGCGGAACACCGGGGAGCTGTTTTTT
13	TRBV9	TRBJ1-2	.	TRBD1	CASRPDRQNGYTF	TGTGCCAGCAGACCGGACAGGCAGAATGGCTACACCTTC
14	TRBV5-1	TRBJ2-3	.	TRBD1	CASRGQGITDTQYF	TGCGCCAGCAGAGGACAGGGGATCACAGATACGCAGTATTTT
15	TRBV6-5	TRBJ1-1	.	TRBD1	CASRAGGPLDTEAFF	TGTGCCAGCAGGGCAGGGGGCCCCTTGGACACTGAAGCTTTCTTT
13	TRBV27	TRBJ2-3	.	.	CASSFAASDTQYF	TGTGCCAGCAGTTTCGCGGCCTCAGATACGCAGTATTTT
14	TRBV30	TRBJ2-5	.	TRBD2	CAWSAGLGKETQYF	TGTGCCTGGTCGGCCGGACTAGGGAAAGAGACCCAGTACTTC
15	TRBV7-2	TRBJ2-5	.	TRBD2	CASSLPLAGQETQYF	TGTGCCAGCAGCTTACCCCTAGCGGGGCAAGAGACCCAGTACTTC
13	TRBV6-5	TRBJ2-1	.	.	CASSRAVYNEQFF	TGTGCCAGCAGTAGAGCGGTCTACAATGAGCAGTTCTTC
16	TRBV2	TRBJ2-7	.	.	CASSEGSGSISYEQYF	TGTGCCAGCAGTGAAGGTTCTGGTAGTATCTCCTACGAGCAGTACTTC
16	TRBV3-1/TRBV3-2	TRBJ1-4	.	.	CASSQDSGYTNEKLFF	TGTGCCAGCAGCCAAGACTCAGGGTACACTAATGAAAAACTGTTTTTT
17	TRBV19	TRBJ2-2	.	TRBD2	CASSIRAGGLFTGELFF	TGTGCCAGTAGTATACGTGCGGGGGGGCTGTTCACCGGGGAGCTGTTTTTT
13	TRBV30	TRBJ1-2	.	.	CAWRWQGIRGYTF	TGTGCCTGGAGGTGGCAGGGCATCAGGGGCTACACCTTC
15	TRBV7-2	TRBJ1-2	.	TRBD1	CASSLERTGSEGYTF	TGTGCCAGCAGCTTAGAGCGGACAGGGAGTGAGGGCTACACCTTC
15	TRBV11-2	TRBJ2-4	once	.	CASSPLSVLRPAQYF	TGTGCCAGCAGCCCCCTAAGTGTTTTGAGGCCGGCTCAGTACTTC
16	TRBV2	TRBJ2-1	.	TRBD2	CASGGVDTGSYNEQFF	TGTGCCTCGGGAGGGGTTGACACCGGCTCCTACAATGAGCAGTTCTTC
14	TRBV6-6	TRBJ1-3	.	.	CASSYDFTGNTIYF	TGTGCCAGCAGTTACGACTTCACTGGAAACACCATATATTTT
15	TRBV6-5	TRBJ1-6	.	.	CASSYLAGDNSPLHF	TGTGCCAGCAGTTACTTGGCTGGAGATAATTCACCCCTCCACTTT
12	TRBV7-9	TRBJ1-2	.	.	CASTLEGVGYTF	TGTGCCAGCACCCTCGAGGGGGTTGGCTACACCTTC
13	TRBV28	TRBJ2-1	.	.	CASSSLIALEQFF	TGTGCCAGCAGTTCCCTTATAGCGTTGGAGCAGTTCTTC
15	TRBV4-3	TRBJ1-2	.	TRBD1	CASSRGQGANYGYTF	TGCGCCAGCAGCCGGGGACAGGGGGCGAACTATGGCTACACCTTC
16	TRBV6-1	TRBJ1-3	.	TRBD1	CASSEQGGFSGNTIYF	TGTGCCAGCAGTGAACAGGGGGGCTTCTCTGGAAACACCATATATTTT
14	TRBV6-6	TRBJ1-2	.	TRBD1	CASRHRDSNYGYTF	TGTGCCAGCAGGCACAGGGACAGCAACTATGGCTACACCTTC
13	TRBV7-3	TRBJ2-1	.	.	CASSLTKEAEQFF	TGTGCCAGCAGCTTAACAAAGGAGGCTGAGCAGTTCTTC
17	TRBV5-5	TRBJ1-4	.	.	CASSFGGNPLTREKLFF	TGTGCCAGCAGCTTTGGAGGGAACCCCCTAACCCGTGAAAAACTGTTTTTT
14	TRBV5-1	TRBJ1-1	.	.	CASSLMQGNTEAFF	TGCGCCAGCAGCTTGATGCAGGGAAACACTGAAGCTTTCTTT
14	TRBV6-5	TRBJ1-6	.	.	CASSLHDGVSPLHF	TGTGCCAGCAGCCTACACGACGGGGTTTCACCCCTCCACTTT
15	TRBV18	TRBJ1-2	.	.	CASSLETGPGYGYTF	TGTGCCAGCTCACTAGAAACAGGCCCAGGCTATGGCTACACCTTC
13	TRBV12-3/TRBV12-4	TRBJ1-1	.	.	CASRPWGQTEAFF	TGTGCCAGCAGGCCTTGGGGGCAAACTGAAGCTTTCTTT